Below, 26 T cell receptor beta chains from the same sample are listed, as sequenced in a study of CXCR3-negative and CXCR3-positive naive CD8 T cells. UMI labels and 5' RACE were used to prepare the TRB cDNA libraries. Reprocessing the 5' RACE reads, TCRdb reports a single entry for every CDR3 protein and omits DNA. In total, the table holds some 130,000 distinct CDR3 sequences. Sequenced sample: naive CXCR3- CD8+ T cells from blood. This sample's subset: CD45RO-CCR7+CD27+CD95- naive CD8+ T cells lacking CXCR3 (TNR3-). These receptors all stem from a human donor in good health. Some clones in this sample may be carry-over from other donors' samples.

The rearrangement joins TRBV28 to TRBJ2-3; TCRdb returns TRBD2, unconfirmable since there is no DNA. Germline V lookup: CDR1 MDHEN, CDR2 SYDVKM. This CDR3 region has 16 residues. The CDR3 loop reads CASSFLPSSYTDTQYF.

This rearrangement joins TRBV29-1 to TRBJ1-2. This CDR3 is built from 14 residues. Germline V gives CDR1 SQVTM, CDR2 ANQGSEA. This CDR3 is CSVDGSPVVEGYTF.

This chain joins TRBV29-1 and TRBJ1-2; no DNA is available, so the TRBD1 call from TCRdb remains unchecked. This CDR3 has 13 amino acids. The germline V gene has CDR1 SQVTM and CDR2 ANQGSEA. The CDR3 protein is CSVYRGLVYGYTF.

The chain carries TRBV7-9 and TRBJ2-1; no DNA is available, so the TRBD2 call from TCRdb remains unchecked. The germline V gene has CDR1 SEHNR and CDR2 FQNEAQ (reference sequence). CDR3 length: 17 residues. CDR3 sequence reads: CASSPVVPSGSYNEQFF.

The rearrangement joins TRBV7-8 to TRBJ2-2. In germline, CDR1 is SGHVS, CDR2 FQNEAQ. CDR3 size: 15 residues. The CDR3 loop is CASSLVPLNTGELFF.

The chain is built from TRBV20-1 and TRBJ2-3; TCRdb reports TRBD1, a call that lacks DNA to check it against. CDR3 size: 16 residues. Germline CDR1 DFQATT, CDR2 SNEGSKA (reference sequence). CDR3 residues: CSAGHRTGRLTDTQYF.

This chain links TRBV29-1 with TRBJ2-7; TCRdb proposes TRBD2, but this gene call is untestable without DNA. The CDR3 extends over 14 amino acids. The V gene's germline CDR1 is SQVTM and CDR2 ANQGSEA. The CDR3 is CSVEAANGAYEQYF.

The CDR3 reads CASGEGGLVYEQYF. The gene calls are TRBV2 and TRBJ2-7; the D call from TCRdb, TRBD1, cannot be confirmed without DNA. The CDR3 runs 14 residues. Germline assignment: CDR1 SNHLY and CDR2 FYNNEI.

The chain uses TRBV7-2 and TRBJ2-7; TCRdb calls TRBD1, which cannot be checked without DNA. The CDR3 contains 13 residues. The germline CDR1 and CDR2 sequences are SGHTA and FQGNSA. The CDR3 loop reads CAIDRENTYEQYF.

The chain is built from TRBV6-1 and TRBJ1-5; TCRdb gives TRBD1 as the D gene, but with no DNA this cannot be confirmed. The V gene's germline CDR1 is MNHNS and CDR2 SASEGT. The CDR3 has 15 amino acids. CDR3 loop: CASSQNWGSNQPQHF.

The rearrangement uses TRBV7-9 and TRBJ2-7; TCRdb returns TRBD2, unconfirmable since there is no DNA. The V gene's germline CDR1 is SEHNR and CDR2 FQNEAQ (reference sequence). The CDR3 runs to 13 residues. The CDR3 loop reads CASSQGQTYEQYF.

The chain combines TRBV28 with TRBJ2-7; without DNA, the TCRdb call of TRBD2 cannot be checked. The germline V gene encodes CDR1 MDHEN and CDR2 SYDVKM. CDR3 size: 12 residues. The CDR3 loop reads CASSRDYNEQYF. Looking up the rest from reference TRBV28 and TRBJ2-7 gives the full variable domain: DVKVTQSSRYLVKRTGEKVFLECVQDMDHENMFWYRQDPGLGLRLIYFSYDVKMKEKGDIPEGYSVSREKKERFSLILESASTNQTSMYLCASSRDYNEQYFGPGTRLTVT.

V is TRBV4-1 and J is TRBJ2-7. CDR3 length: 13 amino acids. Germline CDR1 reads MGHRA; CDR2 reads YSYEKL. This chain's CDR3 is CASSQLGFREQYF.

The V and J genes are TRBV19 and TRBJ2-7; TCRdb indicates TRBD1, and absent DNA this call remains unverified. Germline-derived CDR1 and CDR2 are LNHDA and SQIVND (reference sequence). The CDR3 sequence is 17 residues long. CDR3 amino acids: CASSTTSEGHGDYEQYF.

The rearrangement uses TRBV20-1 and TRBJ2-1; TCRdb returns TRBD1, unconfirmable since there is no DNA. The germline V gene encodes CDR1 DFQATT and CDR2 SNEGSKA (reference sequence). The CDR3 totals 16 residues. Here the CDR3 reads CSARGDGGSTYNEQFF.

This chain links TRBV5-6 with TRBJ2-5; TCRdb gives TRBD2 as the D gene, but with no DNA this cannot be confirmed. The CDR3 runs to 17 residues. The germline V gene has CDR1 SGHDT and CDR2 YYEEEE. The CDR3 spells CASSEGASGSIQETQYF.

V and J are TRBV4-3 and TRBJ2-7; absent DNA, TCRdb's TRBD1 call cannot be checked. The CDR3 sequence is 14 residues long. CDR1 is LGHNA and CDR2 is YSLEER in the germline V gene. The CDR3 loop reads CASSIGGTSYEQYF.

This CDR3 reads CASRSASGTLYEQYF. The chain joins TRBV4-1 to TRBJ2-7; the D call of TRBD1 rests on TCRdb alone, since no DNA is present to check it. From germline, CDR1 is MGHRA and CDR2 YSYEKL. CDR3 length equals 15 residues.

The V and J genes are TRBV28 and TRBJ2-3; TCRdb indicates TRBD1, and absent DNA this call remains unverified. In germline, CDR1 is MDHEN, CDR2 SYDVKM. CDR3 length equals 16 residues. Here the CDR3 reads CASSLGTGGDGDTQYF. Combining the CDR3 with reference TRBV28 and TRBJ2-3 gives the whole variable domain DVKVTQSSRYLVKRTGEKVFLECVQDMDHENMFWYRQDPGLGLRLIYFSYDVKMKEKGDIPEGYSVSREKKERFSLILESASTNQTSMYLCASSLGTGGDGDTQYFGPGTRLTVL.

The V gene is TRBV7-9, the J gene TRBJ2-2; no DNA is available, so the TRBD1 call from TCRdb remains unchecked. Germline assignment: CDR1 SEHNR and CDR2 FQNEAQ (reference sequence). The CDR3 loop spans 15 amino acids. CDR3 loop: CASSPWTGYTGELFF.

The gene calls are TRBV6-6 and TRBJ2-3; lacking DNA, the TRBD2 call made by TCRdb goes unchecked. The CDR3 spans 16 residues. Germline CDR1 and CDR2: MNHNY and SVGAGI (reference sequence). CDR3 sequence reads: CASSYSLAEITDTQYF.

The CDR3 here is CASSTPGRFAYEQYF. The chain carries TRBV19 and TRBJ2-7; TCRdb's D call, TRBD1, is unchecked because there is no DNA. This CDR3 spans 15 amino acids. The germline gives CDR1 LNHDA, CDR2 SQIVND (reference sequence). The variable domain in full, with the rest retrieved from reference TRBV19 and TRBJ2-7, is DGGITQSPKYLFRKEGQNVTLSCEQNLNHDAMYWYRQDPGQGLRLIYYSQIVNDFQKGDIAEGYSVSREKKESFPLTVTSAQKNPTAFYLCASSTPGRFAYEQYFGPGTRLTVT.

The rearrangement uses TRBV4-3 and TRBJ2-6; with no DNA, the TCRdb D assignment of TRBD1 cannot be verified. CDR1 is LGHNA, CDR2 YSLEER, per germline. The length of the CDR3 is 16 residues. The CDR3 loop is CASSQGQGMGANVLTF.

The chain links TRBV7-9 to TRBJ2-1; the TCRdb call, TRBD1, lacks DNA for checking. This CDR3 contains 15 residues. Looked up from germline, CDR1 is SEHNR and CDR2 is FQNEAQ (reference sequence). CDR3 amino acids: CASSLVPGPGHEQFF. The full variable domain, completed using reference TRBV7-9 and TRBJ2-1, is DTGVSQNPRHKITKRGQNVTFRCDPISEHNRLYWYRQTLGQGPEFLTYFQNEAQLEKSRLLSDRFSAERPKGSFSTLEIQRTEQGDSAMYLCASSLVPGPGHEQFFGPGTRLTVL.

V usage is TRBV9 and J usage is TRBJ1-3; absent DNA, TCRdb's TRBD1 call cannot be checked. Germline CDR1 is SGDLS and CDR2 is YYNGEE. The CDR3 consists of 15 residues. The CDR3 region is CASSPERQGGNTIYF. Full variable domain (rest looked up from reference TRBV9 and TRBJ1-3): DSGVTQTPKHLITATGQRVTLRCSPRSGDLSVYWYQQSLDQGLQFLIQYYNGEERAKGNILERFSAQQFPDLHSELNLSSLELGDSALYFCASSPERQGGNTIYFGEGSWLTVV.

CDR3: CASSPPGGDEQFF. The V and J genes are TRBV6-2 or TRBV6-3 and TRBJ2-1; TCRdb proposes TRBD1, but this gene call is untestable without DNA. Germline values: CDR1 MNHEY, CDR2 SVGEGT. The CDR3 has 13 residues.